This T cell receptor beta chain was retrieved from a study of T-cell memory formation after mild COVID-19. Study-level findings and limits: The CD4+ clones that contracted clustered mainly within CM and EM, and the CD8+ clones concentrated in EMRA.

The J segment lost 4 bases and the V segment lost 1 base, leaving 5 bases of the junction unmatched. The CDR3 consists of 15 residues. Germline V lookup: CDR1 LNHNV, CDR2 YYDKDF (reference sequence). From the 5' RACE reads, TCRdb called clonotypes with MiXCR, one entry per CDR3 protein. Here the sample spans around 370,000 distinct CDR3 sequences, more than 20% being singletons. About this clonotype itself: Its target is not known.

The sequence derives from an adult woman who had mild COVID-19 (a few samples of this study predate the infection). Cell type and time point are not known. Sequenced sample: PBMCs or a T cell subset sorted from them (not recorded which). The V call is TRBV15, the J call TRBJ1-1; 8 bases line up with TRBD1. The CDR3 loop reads CATSRVVTGGTEAFF. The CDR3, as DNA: TGTGCCACCAGCAGAGTGGTAACAGGGGGCACTGAAGCTTTCTTT.